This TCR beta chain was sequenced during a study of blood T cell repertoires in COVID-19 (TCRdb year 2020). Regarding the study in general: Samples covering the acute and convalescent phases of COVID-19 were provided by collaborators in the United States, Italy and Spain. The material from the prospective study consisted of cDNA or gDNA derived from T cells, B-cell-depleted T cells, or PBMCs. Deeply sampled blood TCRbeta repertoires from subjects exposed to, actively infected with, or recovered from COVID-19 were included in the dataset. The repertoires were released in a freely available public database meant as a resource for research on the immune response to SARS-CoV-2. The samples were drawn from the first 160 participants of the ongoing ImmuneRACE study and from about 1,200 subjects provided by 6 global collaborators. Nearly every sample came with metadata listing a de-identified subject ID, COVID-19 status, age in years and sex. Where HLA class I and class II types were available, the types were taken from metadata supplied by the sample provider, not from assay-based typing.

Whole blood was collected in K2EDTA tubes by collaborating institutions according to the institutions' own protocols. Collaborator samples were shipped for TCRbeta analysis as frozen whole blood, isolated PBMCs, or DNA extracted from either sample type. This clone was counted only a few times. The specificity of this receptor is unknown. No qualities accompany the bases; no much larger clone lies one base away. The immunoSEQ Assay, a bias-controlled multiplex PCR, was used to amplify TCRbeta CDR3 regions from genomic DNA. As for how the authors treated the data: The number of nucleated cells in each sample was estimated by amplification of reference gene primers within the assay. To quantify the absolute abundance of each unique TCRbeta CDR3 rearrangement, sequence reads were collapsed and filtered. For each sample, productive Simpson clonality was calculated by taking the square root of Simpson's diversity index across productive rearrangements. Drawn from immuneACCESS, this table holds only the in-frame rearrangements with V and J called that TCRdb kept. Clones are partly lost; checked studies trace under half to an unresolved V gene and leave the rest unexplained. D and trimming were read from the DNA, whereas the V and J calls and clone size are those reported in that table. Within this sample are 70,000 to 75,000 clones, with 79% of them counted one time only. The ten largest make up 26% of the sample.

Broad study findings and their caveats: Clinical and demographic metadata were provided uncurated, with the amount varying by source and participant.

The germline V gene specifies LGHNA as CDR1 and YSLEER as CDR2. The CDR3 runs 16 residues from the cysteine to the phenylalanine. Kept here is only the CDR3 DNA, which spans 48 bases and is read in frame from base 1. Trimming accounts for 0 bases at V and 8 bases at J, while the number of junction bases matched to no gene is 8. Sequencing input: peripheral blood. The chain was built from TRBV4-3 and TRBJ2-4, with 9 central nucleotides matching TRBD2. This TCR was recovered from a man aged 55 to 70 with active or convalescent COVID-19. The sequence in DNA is TGCGCCAGCAGCCAAGATCATGCGGGGGGGACGGACATTCAGTACTTC. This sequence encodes CASSQDHAGGTDIQYF.